This is a list of T cell receptor beta chains from one sample in a study of a mutant IDH1 vaccine in newly diagnosed glioma. Their target antigens are unknown. The repertoire was sequenced with immunoSEQ multiplex PCR; TCRdb's copy has only in-frame clones and lacks some. This repertoire shows 30,000 to 35,000 clones, approximately 50% found once; its top ten account for roughly 11%. Sequenced here: PBMCs, sampled from a glioma patient whose treatment included an IDH1 peptide vaccine. All receptors come from a woman aged 18-30 years with glioma. Both conserved end residues are part of each CDR3. The D gene is left open where the match is weak. The listing skips clone size in some rows; elsewhere it reads once, few, many or a size class.

j_call,clone_size,v_call,d_call,cdr3_nt,cdr3_aa
TRBJ1-2,.,TRBV4-1,.,TGCGCCAGCAGCCAAGGTCTGACTTCTGGCTACACCTTC,CASSQGLTSGYTF
TRBJ1-3,.,TRBV5-4,TRBD1,TGTGCCAGCAGCTTTGACAGGGCGCAGAAAGGAAACACCATATATTTT,CASSFDRAQKGNTIYF
TRBJ2-3,.,TRBV4-1,.,TGCGCCAGCAGCCAAGATCGCCTACCTACCTTCACAGATACGCAGTATTTT,CASSQDRLPTFTDTQYF
TRBJ1-4,few,TRBV6-6,TRBD1,TGTGCCAGCAGTCGGGGGACAGCGGATGAAAAACTGTTTTTT,CASSRGTADEKLFF
TRBJ2-3,.,TRBV5-1,TRBD2,TGCGCCAGCAACACCGGGACTAGCGGGGGCACAGATACGCAGTATTTT,CASNTGTSGGTDTQYF
TRBJ2-2,.,TRBV15,TRBD2,TGTGCCACCAGCAGAGATCGGCTAGCGGGGGGGCGGGCCGGGGAGCTGTTTTTT,CATSRDRLAGGRAGELFF
TRBJ2-3,.,TRBV5-5,.,TGTGCCAGCAGCTTGGAACCCTCCAGGGGGGTGGGAAAGACAGATACGCAGTATTTT,CASSLEPSRGVGKTDTQYF
TRBJ2-2,.,TRBV7-2,.,TGTGCCAGCAGCTTAGGAGGGAAAGGAGGTGGGAACACCGGGGAGCTGTTTTTT,CASSLGGKGGGNTGELFF
TRBJ2-3,.,TRBV5-1,TRBD2,TGCGCCAGCAGCCTTGGCGGGGGGCGGACAGATACGCAGTATTTT,CASSLGGGRTDTQYF
TRBJ2-3,.,TRBV29-1,.,TGCAGCGTTTCCCCCGCGCGGGACCCCCGCACAGATACGCAGTATTTT,CSVSPARDPRTDTQYF
TRBJ1-5,.,TRBV4-1,TRBD1,TGCGCCAGCAGCCAAGTCGGACAGGGGAGCAATCAGCCCCAGCATTTT,CASSQVGQGSNQPQHF
TRBJ1-6,few,TRBV18,.,TGTGCCAGCTCACCGGAACAGGGTTATTCACCCCTCCACTTT,CASSPEQGYSPLHF
TRBJ1-1,.,TRBV7-2,TRBD1,TGTGCCAGCAGCTTGGGCCGACAGGGCGCCGCTTTCTTT,CASSLGRQGAAFF
TRBJ2-5,.,TRBV20-1,.,TGCAGTGCCTATCTACAGGCCCAGTACTTC,CSAYLQAQYF
TRBJ1-3,few,TRBV29-1,.,TGCAGCGTTGCAGGGGCTGGAAACACCATATATTTT,CSVAGAGNTIYF
TRBJ1-3,.,TRBV7-9,TRBD1,TGTGCCAGCAGCCGACAGGGCAAGTCCTTTAAAGCTGGAAACACCATATATTTT,CASSRQGKSFKAGNTIYF
TRBJ2-2,.,TRBV6-1,.,TGTGCCAGCAGTGACGGCGGTGGGGATACCGGGGAGCTGTTTTTT,CASSDGGGDTGELFF
TRBJ2-7,few,TRBV5-1,TRBD1,TGCGCCAGCAGCCTTGAAGGGACAGGGGGCAACGAGCAGTACTTC,CASSLEGTGGNEQYF
TRBJ1-3,few,TRBV9,.,TGTGCCAGCAGCCTCCAGGGGATCTCTGGAAACACCATATATTTT,CASSLQGISGNTIYF
TRBJ2-7,.,TRBV7-8,.,TGTGCCAGCAGCTCCGGACTTTACGAGCAGTACTTC,CASSSGLYEQYF
TRBJ1-6,.,TRBV6-1,.,TGTGCCAGCAGAGCGGCCGAATATAATTCATCCCTCCACTTT,CASRAAEYNSSLHF
TRBJ2-3,.,TRBV19,TRBD2,TGTGCCAGTAGTATCACTAGCGGGGATTTTGATACGCAGTATTTT,CASSITSGDFDTQYF
TRBJ2-7,.,TRBV18,.,TGTGCCAGCTCACTGTCCGGGACAAACTCCTACGAGCAGTACTTC,CASSLSGTNSYEQYF
TRBJ1-1,medium-sized,TRBV9,TRBD1,TGTGCCAGCAGCCCCCAACAAGCCGGGACAGGGGAGACTGAAGCTTTCTTT,CASSPQQAGTGETEAFF
TRBJ2-7,.,TRBV12-5,TRBD1,TGTGCTACGGGACAGGGGGTAGAAGCCTACGAGCAGTACTTC,CATGQGVEAYEQYF
TRBJ2-1,.,TRBV5-1,TRBD2,TGCGCCAGCTCTCCCCGACTAGCGGGTAACAATGAGCAGTTCTTC,CASSPRLAGNNEQFF
TRBJ2-7,.,TRBV2,.,TGTGCCAGCATGGGGGGCTACGAGCAGTACTTC,CASMGGYEQYF
TRBJ1-3,.,TRBV9,.,TGTGCCAGCAGCGTATTAAGCGGGTCCGGAAACACCATATATTTT,CASSVLSGSGNTIYF
TRBJ1-1,few,TRBV9,.,TGTGCCAGCAAGCGGGGGGTGGGGGTCACTGAAGCTTTCTTT,CASKRGVGVTEAFF
TRBJ2-7,.,TRBV6-1,TRBD2,TGTGCCAGCAGTGATGCCGGACTAGCCCTGGAGCAGTACTTC,CASSDAGLALEQYF
TRBJ2-7,few,TRBV11-2,TRBD2,TGTGCCAGCAGCTTAGTCTTACTAGCGGAGACATACGAGCAGTACTTC,CASSLVLLAETYEQYF
TRBJ2-1,.,TRBV5-4,.,TGTGCCAGCAGCTTGGGGGGGCCCTACAATGAGCAGTTCTTC,CASSLGGPYNEQFF
TRBJ1-6,.,TRBV9,.,TGTGCCAGCAATTCTATTTCGGGTTCACCCCTCCACTTT,CASNSISGSPLHF
TRBJ1-1,few,TRBV9,.,TGTGCCAGCAGCTTTGGGGCAGGGACCATGAACACTGAAGCTTTCTTT,CASSFGAGTMNTEAFF
TRBJ1-5,.,TRBV19,.,TGTGCGGGTGGCCGCACGCCAAATCAGCCCCAGCATTTT,CAGGRTPNQPQHF
TRBJ1-6,.,TRBV27,TRBD1,TGTGCCAGCAGGTCCGGGACAGGCGGGACCTCCTCCTATAATTCACCCCTCCACTTT,CASRSGTGGTSSYNSPLHF
TRBJ1-5,.,TRBV4-2,TRBD1,TGTGCCAGCAGCCTCGGGACAGGGGGCGCCTATAGCAATCAGCCCCAGCATTTT,CASSLGTGGAYSNQPQHF